This T cell receptor (beta chain) was captured by sequencing in a study of Ad26.COV2.S vaccination and SARS-CoV-2 variants. In the study overall: COV1001, an Ad26.COV2.S trial, supplied this vaccine-arm donor. Study-level findings and limits: Placebo and vaccine recipients had non-spike TCR breadth that was similar.

V lost 6 bases and J lost 2; bases outside the gene matches: 3. CDR1 and CDR2 from the germline V gene are SEHNR and FQNEAQ (reference sequence). The CDR3 extends over 13 amino acids. Treatment defined: roughly 19 received Ad26.COV2.S at low or high dose, single or two shots; about 5 received placebo; per-sample allocation not given. Specimen acquisition occurred on day 63 following the initial vaccine or placebo injection. A Boston donor was an adult aged 18-55 years. About this clone itself: As yet, its antigen is unknown.

Data came from immunoSEQ multiplex PCR; TCRdb stores just in-frame clones and leaves some out. The repertoire holds 350,000 to 450,000 clones, with approximately 90% as singletons. The clonotype comes from a person aged 18-65 years who received the Ad26.COV2.S COVID-19 vaccine or a placebo. The source material was peripheral blood, sampled in a trial of Ad26.COV2.S vaccine versus placebo. The gene calls are TRBV7-9 and TRBJ2-5, with 7 positions matching TRBD1. The DNA for the CDR3 is TGTGCCAGCAGTAGGGGACAGCAAGAGACCCAGTACTTC. This sequence encodes CASSRGQQETQYF.